Listed here are 21 T cell receptor beta chains from one sample, sequenced in a study of cytotoxic CD8 clonotypes in ibrutinib-treated CLL. Only in-frame clones appear in the TCRdb table, and some are missing; sequencing was by immunoSEQ multiplex PCR. The sample records nearly 100,000 clones, 70% to 80% being singletons. The source material was PBMCs, sampled after 12 months of ibrutinib treatment. These receptors came from a human donor with chronic lymphocytic leukemia.

V is TRBV7-2 and J is TRBJ2-3; D assignment may be TRBD1 or TRBD2 (5 bases each). From germline, CDR1 is SGHTA and CDR2 FQGNSA. The CDR3 consists of 14 residues. Trimming removed 2 bases at V and 3 bases at J, with 9 bases between. CDR3 sequence (DNA): TGTGCCAGCAGCTTATTCGGGGCGACAGATACGCAGTATTTT. It specifies CASSLFGATDTQYF.

This chain joins TRBV10-3 and TRBJ2-1, with 7 nucleotides matching TRBD2. The CDR3 is made up of 15 amino acids. The V and J ends lost 4 bases and 6 bases, in that order; junction bases with no gene match: 9. CDR1 and CDR2 from the germline V gene are ENHRY and SYGVKD. CDR3 protein: CAISAGLGPGNEQFF. The CDR3, as DNA: TGTGCCATCAGTGCAGGACTAGGTCCGGGCAATGAGCAGTTCTTC.

The chain joins TRBV9 to TRBJ2-7, with 8 positions matching TRBD2. This CDR3 has 15 amino acids. The V and J ends lost 2 bases and 2 bases, in that order; junction bases with no gene match: 6. CDR1 and CDR2 from the germline V gene are SGDLS and YYNGEE. CDR3 in amino acids: CASSVSGGVTYEQYF. The CDR3 DNA reads TGTGCCAGCAGCGTCTCCGGGGGGGTGACCTACGAGCAGTACTTC.

The chain joins TRBV5-6 to TRBJ1-1; unclear D gene. Germline V CDR1 and CDR2: SGHDT, YYEEEE. V was pared by 3 bases and J by 3 bases, with 15 bases between. This CDR3 spans 15 amino acids. The CDR3 region has the DNA TGTGCCAGCAGCTCGACACCTGGGAGAGACACTGAAGCTTTCTTT. It encodes CASSSTPGRDTEAFF.

CDR3: CASSLEANQPQHF. CDR3 in DNA: TGTGCCAGTAGCCTAGAGGCCAATCAGCCCCAGCATTTT. The chain couples TRBV19 to TRBJ1-5; D unresolved. The germline V gene has CDR1 LNHDA and CDR2 SQIVND (reference sequence). The CDR3 covers 13 residues. Between the trimmed V and J ends, which lost 6 bases and 3 bases, there was a span of 9 bases. The whole variable domain, filled in from reference TRBV19 and TRBJ1-5, reads DGGITQSPKYLFRKEGQNVTLSCEQNLNHDAMYWYRQDPGQGLRLIYYSQIVNDFQKGDIAEGYSVSREKKESFPLTVTSAQKNPTAFYLCASSLEANQPQHFGDGTRLSIL.

The rearrangement links TRBV6-1 to TRBJ1-3, with a weak D call TRBD1 (5 bases). This CDR3 contains 16 residues. The V end was cut by 0 bases, the J end by 1 base, with 10 bases between. Germline V gene lookup returns CDR1 MNHNS and CDR2 SASEGT. The CDR3 spells CASSEAPGRSGNTIYF. CDR3 bases: TGTGCCAGCAGTGAAGCCCCAGGGAGGTCTGGAAACACCATATATTTT.

This chain links TRBV28 with TRBJ1-5; D is possibly TRBD1 (6 bases). Germline CDR1 is MDHEN and CDR2 is SYDVKM. Deletions cut 4 bases from V and 2 bases from J, with 12 bases between. The CDR3 spans 15 residues. The CDR3 protein is CASSSQGMGNQPQHF. DNA for the CDR3: TGTGCCAGCAGTTCCCAGGGGATGGGCAATCAGCCCCAGCATTTT.

J is TRBJ1-2 and V is TRBV28, with D maybe TRBD1 (6 bases). This CDR3 spans 13 amino acids. Germline V gene lookup returns CDR1 MDHEN and CDR2 SYDVKM. V was trimmed by 5 bases and J by 6 bases, leaving 13 bases between them. Here the CDR3 reads CASSIRGADGYTF. The CDR3 nucleotides are TGTGCCAGCAGTATCAGGGGCGCTGATGGCTACACCTTC.

The V and J genes are TRBV20-1 and TRBJ2-1; D ambiguous. The germline V gene has CDR1 DFQATT and CDR2 SNEGSKA (reference sequence). The CDR3 has 11 residues. Between the trimmed V and J ends, which lost 2 bases and 6 bases, there was a span of 5 bases. The CDR3 loop is CSARRSNEQFF. As DNA, the CDR3 is TGCAGTGCTAGACGGAGCAATGAGCAGTTCTTC.

This chain joins TRBV5-6 and TRBJ2-7; D call uncertain. Trimming took off 3 bases at V and 7 bases at J, with 8 bases between the two ends. Per the germline V gene, CDR1 is SGHDT and CDR2 is YYEEEE. The CDR3 spans 11 residues. The CDR3 DNA sequence: TGTGCCAGCAGCTATAGGGAAGAGCAGTACTTC. Protein sequence: CASSYREEQYF.

The chain carries TRBV6-1 and TRBJ2-1, with a possible D match to TRBD2 (6 bases). The germline gives CDR1 MNHNS, CDR2 SASEGT. Trimming removed 4 bases from V and 5 bases from J, with 24 bases in between. This CDR3 has 18 amino acids. The chain's CDR3 is CASSGRGRQSLPNNEQFF. The CDR3 DNA reads TGTGCCAGCAGTGGGCGAGGGAGGCAGAGCCTACCAAACAATGAGCAGTTCTTC.

V is TRBV10-2 and J is TRBJ2-7, with D possibly being TRBD1 or TRBD2 (5 bases each). The V end lost 0 bases, the J end lost 0 bases, and 9 bases lay between the germline ends. The CDR3 sequence is 15 residues long. Germline lookup yields CDR1 WSHSY and CDR2 SAAADI. The CDR3 here is CASSESTGPSYEQYF. In DNA form, the CDR3 reads TGCGCCAGCAGTGAGTCGACGGGGCCCTCCTACGAGCAGTACTTC.

The genes are TRBV29-1 and TRBJ2-3, with a weak D call TRBD2 (5 bases). The CDR3 runs 15 residues. The V gene's germline CDR1 is SQVTM and CDR2 ANQGSEA. Trimming removed 4 bases at V and 1 base at J, with 15 bases between. CDR3 DNA sequence: TGCAGCGTTGGGTTCGGCGCGCGGGGCACAGATACGCAGTATTTT. This translates into CSVGFGARGTDTQYF.

This clone was seen a handful of times. The V gene is TRBV11-3, the J gene TRBJ2-5; TRBD2 matches at 9 bases. J lost 1 base, V lost 7 bases, and 7 bases had no gene match. The germline CDR1 and CDR2 sequences are SGHNT and YENEEA. The CDR3 contains 15 residues. The CDR3 protein is CASNILAGAQETQYF. CDR3 nucleotides: TGTGCCAGCAACATTTTAGCGGGGGCCCAAGAGACCCAGTACTTC.

The rearrangement links TRBV5-1 to TRBJ2-7, with TRBD2 matching over 9 bases. The length of the CDR3 is 14 residues. J gave up 3 bases and V 0 bases, and 1 base lay outside the gene matches. CDR1 and CDR2 from the germline V gene are SGHRS and YFSETQ. As DNA, the CDR3 is TGCGCCAGCAGCTTGGGACTAGCGGTCTACGAGCAGTACTTC. It codes for CASSLGLAVYEQYF.

This chain connects TRBV7-2 to TRBJ2-5; TRBD1 aligns across 7 bases. This CDR3 contains 15 residues. Trimming at V came to 1 base and at J to 4 bases, leaving 6 bases not matched to a gene. The germline CDR1 and CDR2 sequences are SGHTA and FQGNSA. The CDR3 nucleotides read TGTGCCAGCAGCTTAGGAGGGGGCGCTCCAGAGACCCAGTACTTC. Translating gives CASSLGGGAPETQYF.

J is TRBJ1-1 and V is TRBV7-9, with D unclear. Deletions cut 5 bases from V and 1 base from J, with 11 bases between. This CDR3 contains 14 residues. Per germline, CDR1 SEHNR and CDR2 FQNEAQ (reference sequence). The CDR3 DNA sequence: TGTGCCAGCAGCCCTCCCCAAACGAACACTGAAGCTTTCTTT. Encoded protein: CASSPPQTNTEAFF.

This clone was found a few times. The chain has TRBV9 and TRBJ2-2, with 9 bases fitting TRBD1. The CDR3 consists of 16 residues. Germline lookup yields CDR1 SGDLS and CDR2 YYNGEE. V gave up 4 bases and J gave up 1 base; unmatched junction bases: 5. CDR3 bases: TGTGCCAGCAGCCCGCAGGACAGGGGGAACACCGGGGAGCTGTTTTTT. It encodes CASSPQDRGNTGELFF.

This clone has only one observation. The V and J genes are TRBV7-6 and TRBJ2-1; D is possibly TRBD2 (5 bases). The V gene lost 2 bases and the J gene lost 8 bases, with 19 bases spanning the gap. Germline-derived CDR1 and CDR2 are SGHVS and FNYEAQ. The CDR3 covers 16 residues. The DNA of the CDR3 is TGTGCCAGCAGCTTAAACCCAAGAACTAGTAGCGATGAGCAGTTCTTC. Its protein is CASSLNPRTSSDEQFF.

The CDR3 loop is CAISDLAGGAGNEQFF. CDR3 DNA: TGTGCCATCAGTGACCTAGCAGGGGGGGCCGGCAATGAGCAGTTCTTC. The chain recombines TRBV10-3 with TRBJ2-1; D tentatively reads TRBD1 or TRBD2 (7 bases each). This CDR3 is 16 amino acids long. The germline V gene has CDR1 ENHRY and CDR2 SYGVKD. V shed 3 bases and J shed 6 bases, with 18 bases lying between them.

The gene calls are TRBV6-5 and TRBJ2-7; possibly TRBD1 for D (6 bases). Trimming pared 6 bases from V and 5 bases from J, leaving 14 bases between. Germline lookup yields CDR1 MNHEY and CDR2 SVGAGI. The CDR3 is 13 residues long. The CDR3 sequence: CASSGTGRHEQYF. For the CDR3, the DNA is TGTGCCAGCAGCGGTACAGGGCGTCACGAGCAGTACTTC.